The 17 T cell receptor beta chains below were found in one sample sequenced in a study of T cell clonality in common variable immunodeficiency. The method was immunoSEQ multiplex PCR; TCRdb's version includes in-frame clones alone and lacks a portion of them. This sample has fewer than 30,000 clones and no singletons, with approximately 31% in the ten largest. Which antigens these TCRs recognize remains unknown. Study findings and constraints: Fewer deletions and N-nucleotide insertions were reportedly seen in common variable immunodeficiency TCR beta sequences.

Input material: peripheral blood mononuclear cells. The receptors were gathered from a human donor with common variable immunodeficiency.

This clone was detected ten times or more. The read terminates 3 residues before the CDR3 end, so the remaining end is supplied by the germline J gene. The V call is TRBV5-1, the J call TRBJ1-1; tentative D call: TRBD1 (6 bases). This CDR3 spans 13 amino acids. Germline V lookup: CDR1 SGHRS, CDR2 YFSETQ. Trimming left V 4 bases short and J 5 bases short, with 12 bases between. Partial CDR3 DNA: TGCGCCAGCAGCACGGACAGTGGGACTGAA. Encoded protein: CASSTDSGTE. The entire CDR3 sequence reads CASSTDSGTEAFF. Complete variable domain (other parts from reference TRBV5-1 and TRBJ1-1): KAGVTQTPRYLIKTRGQQVTLSCSPISGHRSVSWYQQTPGQGLQFLFEYFSETQRNKGNFPGRFSGRQFSNSRSEMNVSTLELGDSALYLCASSTDSGTEAFFGQGTRLTVV.

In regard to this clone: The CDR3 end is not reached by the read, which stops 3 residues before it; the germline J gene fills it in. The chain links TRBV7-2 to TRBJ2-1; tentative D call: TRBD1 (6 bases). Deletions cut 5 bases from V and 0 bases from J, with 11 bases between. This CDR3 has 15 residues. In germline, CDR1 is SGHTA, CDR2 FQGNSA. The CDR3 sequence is CASSRQENSYNEQFF. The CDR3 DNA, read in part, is TGTGCCAGCAGCCGACAGGAGAACTCCTACAATGAG.

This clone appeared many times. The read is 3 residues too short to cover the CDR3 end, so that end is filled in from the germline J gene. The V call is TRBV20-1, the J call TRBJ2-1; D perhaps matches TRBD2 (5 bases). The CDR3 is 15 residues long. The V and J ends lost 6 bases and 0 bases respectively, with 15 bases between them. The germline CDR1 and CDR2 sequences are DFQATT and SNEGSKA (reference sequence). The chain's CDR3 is CSAATRGFSYNEQFF. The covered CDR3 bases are TGCAGTGCCGCTACTCGGGGATTCTCCTACAATGAG.

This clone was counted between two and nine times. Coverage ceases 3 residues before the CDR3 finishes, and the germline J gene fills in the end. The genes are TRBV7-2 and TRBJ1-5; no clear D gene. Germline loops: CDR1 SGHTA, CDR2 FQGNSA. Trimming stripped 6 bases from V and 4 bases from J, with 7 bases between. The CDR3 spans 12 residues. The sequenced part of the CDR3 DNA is TGTGCCAGCAGTTTTCTAAATCAGCCC. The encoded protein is CASSFLNQP. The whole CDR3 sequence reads CASSFLNQPQHF.

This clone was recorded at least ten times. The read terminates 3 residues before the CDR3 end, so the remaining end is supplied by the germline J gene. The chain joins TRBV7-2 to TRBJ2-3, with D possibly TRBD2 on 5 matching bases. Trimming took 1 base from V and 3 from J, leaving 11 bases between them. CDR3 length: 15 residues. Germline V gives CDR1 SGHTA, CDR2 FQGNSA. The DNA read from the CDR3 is TGTGCCAGCAGCTTAGGGCGCGGGCGGACAGATACG. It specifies CASSLGRGRTDT. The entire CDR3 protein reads CASSLGRGRTDTQYF.

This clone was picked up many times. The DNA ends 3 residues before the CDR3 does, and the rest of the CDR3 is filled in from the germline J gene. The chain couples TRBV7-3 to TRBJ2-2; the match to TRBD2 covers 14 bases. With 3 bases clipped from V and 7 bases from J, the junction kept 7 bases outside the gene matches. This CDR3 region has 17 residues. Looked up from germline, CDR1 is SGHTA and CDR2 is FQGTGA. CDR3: CASSFRGLAGDVGELFF. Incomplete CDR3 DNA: TGTGCCAGCAGCTTCCGGGGACTAGCGGGGGACGTCGGGGAG.

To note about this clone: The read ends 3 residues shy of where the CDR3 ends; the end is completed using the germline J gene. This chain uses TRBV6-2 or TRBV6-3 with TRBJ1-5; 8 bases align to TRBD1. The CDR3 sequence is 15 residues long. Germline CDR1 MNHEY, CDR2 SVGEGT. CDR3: CASSSPWTGHRPQHF. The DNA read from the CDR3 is TGTGCCAGCAGCTCCCCCTGGACAGGGCATCGACCC.

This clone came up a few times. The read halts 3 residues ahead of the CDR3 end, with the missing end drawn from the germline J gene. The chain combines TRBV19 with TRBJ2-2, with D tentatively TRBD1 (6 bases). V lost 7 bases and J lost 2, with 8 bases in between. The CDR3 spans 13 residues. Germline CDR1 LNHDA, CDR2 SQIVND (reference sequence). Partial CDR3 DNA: TGTGCCAGTACAGGGGTCAACACCGGGGAG. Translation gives CASTGVNTGE. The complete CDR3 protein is CASTGVNTGELFF.

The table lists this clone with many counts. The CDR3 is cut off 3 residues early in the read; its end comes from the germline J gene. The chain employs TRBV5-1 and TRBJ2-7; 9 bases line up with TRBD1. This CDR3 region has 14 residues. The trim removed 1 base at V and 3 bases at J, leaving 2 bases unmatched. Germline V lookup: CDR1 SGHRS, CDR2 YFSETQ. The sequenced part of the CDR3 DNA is TGCGCCAGCAGCTTGAGGGGACAGGGCTACGAG. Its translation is CASSLRGQGYE. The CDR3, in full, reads CASSLRGQGYEQYF.

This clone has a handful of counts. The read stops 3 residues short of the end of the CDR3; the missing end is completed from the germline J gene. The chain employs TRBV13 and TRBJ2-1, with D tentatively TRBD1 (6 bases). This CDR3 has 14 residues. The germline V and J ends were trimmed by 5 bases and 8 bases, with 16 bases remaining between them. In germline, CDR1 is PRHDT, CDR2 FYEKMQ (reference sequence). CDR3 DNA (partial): TGTGCCAGCAGCCCAGGGGTAAACGGCGATGAG. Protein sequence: CASSPGVNGDE. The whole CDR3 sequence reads CASSPGVNGDEQFF.

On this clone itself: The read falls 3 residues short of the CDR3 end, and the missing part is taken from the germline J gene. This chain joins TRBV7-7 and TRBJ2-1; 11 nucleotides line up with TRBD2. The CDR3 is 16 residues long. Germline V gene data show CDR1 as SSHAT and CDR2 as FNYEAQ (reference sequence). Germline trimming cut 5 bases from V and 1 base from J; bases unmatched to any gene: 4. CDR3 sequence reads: CASSLSGGDSYNEQFF. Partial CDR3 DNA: TGTGCCAGCAGCCTTAGCGGGGGGGATTCCTACAATGAG.

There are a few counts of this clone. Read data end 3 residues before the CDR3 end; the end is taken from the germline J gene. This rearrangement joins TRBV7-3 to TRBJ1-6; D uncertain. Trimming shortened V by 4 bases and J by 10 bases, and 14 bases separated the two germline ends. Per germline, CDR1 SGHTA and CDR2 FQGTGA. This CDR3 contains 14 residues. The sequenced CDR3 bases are TGTGCCAGCAGCTCCCCCGGGGTCGGATCACCC. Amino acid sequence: CASSSPGVGSP. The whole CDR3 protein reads CASSSPGVGSPLHF.

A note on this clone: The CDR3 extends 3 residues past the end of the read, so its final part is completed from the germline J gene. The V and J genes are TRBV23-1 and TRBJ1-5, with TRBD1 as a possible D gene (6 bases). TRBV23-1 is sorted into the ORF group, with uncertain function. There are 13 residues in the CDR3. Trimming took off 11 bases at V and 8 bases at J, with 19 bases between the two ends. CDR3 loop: CAATGTKKEPQHF. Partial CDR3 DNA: TGCGCCGCTACCGGGACAAAGAAAGAGCCC.

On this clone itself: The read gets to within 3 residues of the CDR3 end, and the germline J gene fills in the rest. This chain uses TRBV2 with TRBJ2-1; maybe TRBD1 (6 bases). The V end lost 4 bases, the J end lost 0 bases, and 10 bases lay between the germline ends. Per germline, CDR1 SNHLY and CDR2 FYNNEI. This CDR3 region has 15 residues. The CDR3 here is CASSVEGGSYNEQFF. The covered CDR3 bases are TGTGCCAGCAGTGTGGAAGGGGGCTCCTACAATGAG.

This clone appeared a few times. The part of the CDR3 DNA that was read is TGTGCCAGCAGTGGACAGGCCCTAAACTACGAG. Its protein is CASSGQALNYE. The CDR3 reads in full as CASSGQALNYEQYF. This sequence joins TRBV6-1 and TRBJ2-7, with D perhaps TRBD1 (6 bases). Sequencing ends 3 residues short of the CDR3 end; the germline J gene provides the rest. The V gene lost 4 bases and the J gene lost 3 bases, with 13 bases spanning the gap. CDR3 length: 14 amino acids. The V gene's germline CDR1 is MNHNS and CDR2 SASEGT.

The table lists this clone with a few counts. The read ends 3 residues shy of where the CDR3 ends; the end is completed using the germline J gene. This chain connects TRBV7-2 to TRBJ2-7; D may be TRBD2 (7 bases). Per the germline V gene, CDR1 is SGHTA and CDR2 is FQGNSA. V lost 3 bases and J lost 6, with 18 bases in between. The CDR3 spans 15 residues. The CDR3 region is CASSFDSRRGAEQYF. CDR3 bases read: TGTGCCAGCAGCTTCGATTCGCGACGGGGGGCCGAG.

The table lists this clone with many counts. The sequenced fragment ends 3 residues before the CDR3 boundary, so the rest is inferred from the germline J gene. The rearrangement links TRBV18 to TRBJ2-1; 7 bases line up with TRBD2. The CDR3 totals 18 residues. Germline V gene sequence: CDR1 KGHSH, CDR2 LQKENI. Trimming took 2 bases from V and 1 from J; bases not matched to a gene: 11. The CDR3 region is CASSPLQGRGVSYNEQFF. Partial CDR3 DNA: TGTGCCAGCTCACCATTGCAGGGCCGGGGGGTATCCTACAATGAG. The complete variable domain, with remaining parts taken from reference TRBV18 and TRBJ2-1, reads NAGVMQNPRHLVRRRGQEARLRCSPMKGHSHVYWYRQLPEEGLKFMVYLQKENIIDESGMPKERFSAEFPKEGPSILRIQQVVRGDSAAYFCASSPLQGRGVSYNEQFFGPGTRLTVL.